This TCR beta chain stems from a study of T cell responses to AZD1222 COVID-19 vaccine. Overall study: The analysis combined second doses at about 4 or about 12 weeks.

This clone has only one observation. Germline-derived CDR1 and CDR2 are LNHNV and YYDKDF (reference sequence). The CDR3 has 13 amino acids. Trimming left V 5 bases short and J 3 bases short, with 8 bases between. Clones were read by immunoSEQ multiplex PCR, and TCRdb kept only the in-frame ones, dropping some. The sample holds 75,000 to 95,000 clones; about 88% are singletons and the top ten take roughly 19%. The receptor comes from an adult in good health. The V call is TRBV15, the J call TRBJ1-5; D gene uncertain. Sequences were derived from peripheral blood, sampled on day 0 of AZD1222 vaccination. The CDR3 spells CATSGGSNQPQHF. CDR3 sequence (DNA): TGTGCCACCAGCGGCGGTTCCAATCAGCCCCAGCATTTT.